This is a list of T cell receptor beta chains from one sample in a study of cytomegalovirus exposure and HLA in healthy donors. Sequencing used immunoSEQ multiplex PCR; TCRdb keeps in-frame clones, though not all of them. The sample contains 150,000 to 200,000 clones, approximately 72% of which appear only once. The sequenced sample consisted of PBMCs. The source of these receptors is a man in his forties or fifties in good health and CMV-seronegative. Both conserved end residues are part of each CDR3. D genes are given only for firm matches. The size entry is marked missing in some rows and otherwise reads once, few, many or a size class.

v_call,cdr3_length,clone_size,j_call,d_call,cdr3_aa,cdr3_nt
TRBV29-1,11,-,TRBJ1-1,-,CSVRGATEAFF,TGCAGCGTCCGGGGTGCCACTGAAGCTTTCTTT
TRBV15,13,few,TRBJ1-1,TRBD1,CATRDRVNTEAFF,TGTGCCACCCGGGACAGGGTGAACACTGAAGCTTTCTTT
TRBV4-1,15,-,TRBJ2-5,TRBD2,CASSQGKRGQETQYF,TGCGCCAGCAGCCAAGGAAAGCGGGGACAAGAGACCCAGTACTTC
TRBV6-5,15,-,TRBJ2-3,-,CASSSPGEHTDTQYF,TGTGCCAGCAGCTCCCCAGGGGAACACACAGATACGCAGTATTTT
TRBV2,15,-,TRBJ1-6,-,CASSEARGYNSPLHF,TGTGCCAGCAGTGAAGCGCGGGGCTATAATTCACCCCTCCACTTT
TRBV5-1,17,-,TRBJ1-2,-,CASSLTGFPSINYGYTF,TGCGCCAGCAGCTTAACAGGGTTTCCCTCGATTAACTATGGCTACACCTTC
TRBV28,22,-,TRBJ2-7,TRBD2,CASSLTGVAGGPEDLYNYEQYF,TGTGCCAGCAGTCTGACCGGGGTAGCGGGGGGGCCGGAGGACCTCTACAACTACGAGCAGTACTTC
TRBV12-5,16,-,TRBJ2-1,-,CATGEGETVVNNEQFF,TGTGCTACCGGGGAGGGGGAGACCGTCGTAAACAATGAGCAGTTCTTC
TRBV28,16,-,TRBJ1-1,TRBD1,CASRSDRGLKNTEAFF,TGTGCCAGCAGGTCGGACAGGGGGCTAAAAAACACTGAAGCTTTCTTT
TRBV19,16,-,TRBJ2-1,TRBD2,CASKRGAGGSNNEQFF,TGTGCCAGTAAGAGGGGCGCGGGGGGTTCCAACAATGAGCAGTTCTTC